This record covers a single T cell receptor (beta chain). Its matching antigen is unknown. The data were taken from a study of cytomegalovirus exposure and HLA in healthy donors. Study at large: Of several hundred genotyped donors, approximately 84% clustered with self-reported Caucasian donors.

General observations from the study: The number of N-insertions in an Asian-associated ancestry cluster was reportedly below the 666-donor mean in a later analysis. Most TCR sequences showed up rarely, but some public TCRs showed up in many donors.

The PCR made use of 60 Vbeta and 13 Jbeta primers. Here immunoSEQ multiplex PCR was the method, and the copy in TCRdb shows in-frame clones only, minus some. Of approximately 120,000 clones detected, around 77% appear once; the ten largest clones hold 1.2%. The V gene end was trimmed by 5 bases and the J gene end by 2 bases; junction bases not matched to a gene: 10. Germline assignment: CDR1 MDHEN and CDR2 SYDVKM. CDR3 length: 16 residues. The sequenced sample consisted of PBMCs. This receptor was obtained from a man aged 50 to 60 in good health and CMV-seronegative. V gene TRBV28 combines with J gene TRBJ2-5, with 8 bases identical to TRBD1. This chain's CDR3 is CASSNPRRGLQETQYF. For the CDR3, the DNA is TGTGCCAGCAGTAACCCCCGCAGGGGGCTGCAAGAGACCCAGTACTTC. The entire variable domain, with the rest obtained from reference TRBV28 and TRBJ2-5, is as follows: DVKVTQSSRYLVKRTGEKVFLECVQDMDHENMFWYRQDPGLGLRLIYFSYDVKMKEKGDIPEGYSVSREKKERFSLILESASTNQTSMYLCASSNPRRGLQETQYFGPGTRLLVL.